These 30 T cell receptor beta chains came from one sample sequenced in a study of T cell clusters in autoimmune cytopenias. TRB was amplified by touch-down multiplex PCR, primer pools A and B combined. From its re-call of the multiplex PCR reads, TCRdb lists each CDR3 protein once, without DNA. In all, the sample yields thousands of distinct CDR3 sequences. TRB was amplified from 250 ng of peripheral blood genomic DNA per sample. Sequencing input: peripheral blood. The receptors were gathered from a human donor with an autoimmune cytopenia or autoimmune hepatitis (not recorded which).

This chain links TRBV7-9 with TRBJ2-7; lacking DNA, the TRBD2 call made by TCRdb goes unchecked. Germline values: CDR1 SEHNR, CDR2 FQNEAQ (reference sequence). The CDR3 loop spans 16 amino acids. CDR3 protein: CAISESGPRPSYEQYF.

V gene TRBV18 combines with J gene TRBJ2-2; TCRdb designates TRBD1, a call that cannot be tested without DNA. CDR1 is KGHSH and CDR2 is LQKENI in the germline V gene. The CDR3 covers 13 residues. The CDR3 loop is CASSPRGTGELFF.

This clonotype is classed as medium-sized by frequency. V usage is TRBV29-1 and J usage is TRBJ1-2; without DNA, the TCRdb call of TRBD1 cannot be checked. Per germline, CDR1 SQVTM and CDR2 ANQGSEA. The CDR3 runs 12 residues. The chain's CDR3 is CSVDVAPYGYTF.

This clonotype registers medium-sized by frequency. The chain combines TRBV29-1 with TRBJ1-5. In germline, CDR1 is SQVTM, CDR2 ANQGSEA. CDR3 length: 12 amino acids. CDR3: CSVVEGLQPQHF.

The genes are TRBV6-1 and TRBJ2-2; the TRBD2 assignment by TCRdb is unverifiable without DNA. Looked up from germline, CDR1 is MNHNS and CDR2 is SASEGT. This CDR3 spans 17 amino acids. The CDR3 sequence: CASSEARASGITGELFF.

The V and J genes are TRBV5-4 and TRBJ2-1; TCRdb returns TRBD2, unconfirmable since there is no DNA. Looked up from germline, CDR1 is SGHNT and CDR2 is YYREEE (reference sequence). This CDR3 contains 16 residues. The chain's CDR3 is CASSPGTSGFYNEQFF. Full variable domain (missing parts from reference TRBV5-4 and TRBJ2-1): ETGVTQSPTHLIKTRGQQVTLRCSSQSGHNTVSWYQQALGQGPQFIFQYYREEENGRGNFPPRFSGLQFPNYSSELNVNALELDDSALYLCASSPGTSGFYNEQFFGPGTRLTVL.

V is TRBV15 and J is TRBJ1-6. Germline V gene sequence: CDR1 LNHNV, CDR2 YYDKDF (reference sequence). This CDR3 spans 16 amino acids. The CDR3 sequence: CATSRGRSSYNSPLHF.

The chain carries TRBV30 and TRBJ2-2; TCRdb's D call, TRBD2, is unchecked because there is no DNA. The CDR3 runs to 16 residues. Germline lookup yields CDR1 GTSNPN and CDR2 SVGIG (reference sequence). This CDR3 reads CAWSVLAGGNTGELFF.

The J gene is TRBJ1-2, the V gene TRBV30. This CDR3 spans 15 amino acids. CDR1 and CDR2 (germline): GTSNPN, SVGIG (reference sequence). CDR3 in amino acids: CAWSAPRALNYGYTF.

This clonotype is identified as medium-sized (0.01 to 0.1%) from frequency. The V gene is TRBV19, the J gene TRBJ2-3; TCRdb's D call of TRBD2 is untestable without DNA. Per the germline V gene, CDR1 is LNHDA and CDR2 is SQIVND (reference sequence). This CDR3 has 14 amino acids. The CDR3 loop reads CASLAGPSTDTQYF.

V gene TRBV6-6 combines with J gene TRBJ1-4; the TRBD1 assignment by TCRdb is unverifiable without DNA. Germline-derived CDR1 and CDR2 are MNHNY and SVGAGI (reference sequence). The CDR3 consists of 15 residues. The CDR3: CASSGRQINDEKLFF.

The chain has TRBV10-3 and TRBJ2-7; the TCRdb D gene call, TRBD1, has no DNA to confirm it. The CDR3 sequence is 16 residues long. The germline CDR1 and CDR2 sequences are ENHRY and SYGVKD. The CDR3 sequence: CAISEYSGTGFHEQYF.

CDR3: CASSGGTSTYNEQFF. This chain uses TRBV7-2 with TRBJ2-1; TCRdb's assignment of TRBD2 cannot be checked, as there is no DNA. The CDR3 is 15 amino acids. Germline CDR1 and CDR2: SGHTA and FQGNSA. The whole variable domain, filled in from reference TRBV7-2 and TRBJ2-1, reads GAGVSQSPSNKVTEKGKDVELRCDPISGHTALYWYRQSLGQGLEFLIYFQGNSAPDKSGLPSDRFSAERTGGSVSTLTIQRTQQEDSAVYLCASSGGTSTYNEQFFGPGTRLTVL.

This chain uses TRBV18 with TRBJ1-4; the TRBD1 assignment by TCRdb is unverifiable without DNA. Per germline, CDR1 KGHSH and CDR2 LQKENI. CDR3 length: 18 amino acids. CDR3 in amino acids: CASSNHPGTGRTNEKLFF.

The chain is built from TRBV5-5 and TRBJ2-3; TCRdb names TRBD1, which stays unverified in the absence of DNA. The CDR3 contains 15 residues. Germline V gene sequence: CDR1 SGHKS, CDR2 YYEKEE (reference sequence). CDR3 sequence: CASSFGRASTDTQYF.

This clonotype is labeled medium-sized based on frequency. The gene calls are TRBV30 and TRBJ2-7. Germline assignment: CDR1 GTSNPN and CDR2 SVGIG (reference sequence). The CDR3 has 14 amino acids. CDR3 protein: CAWSVGRGTYEQYF.

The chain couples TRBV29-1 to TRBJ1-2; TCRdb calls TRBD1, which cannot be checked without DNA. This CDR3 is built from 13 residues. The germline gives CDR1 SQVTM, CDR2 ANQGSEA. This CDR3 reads CSVALTANYGYTF.

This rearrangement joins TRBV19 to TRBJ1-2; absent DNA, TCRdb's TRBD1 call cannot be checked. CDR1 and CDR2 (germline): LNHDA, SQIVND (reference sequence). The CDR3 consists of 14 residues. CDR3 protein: CASSMQGGVYGYTF.

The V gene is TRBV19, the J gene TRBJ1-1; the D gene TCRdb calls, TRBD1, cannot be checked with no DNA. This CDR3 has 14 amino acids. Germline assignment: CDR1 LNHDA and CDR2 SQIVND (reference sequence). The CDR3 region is CASSYQGRGTEAFF.

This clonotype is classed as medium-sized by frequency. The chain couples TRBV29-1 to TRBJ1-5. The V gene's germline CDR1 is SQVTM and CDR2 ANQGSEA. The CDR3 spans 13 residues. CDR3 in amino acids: CSVATTLNQPQHF.

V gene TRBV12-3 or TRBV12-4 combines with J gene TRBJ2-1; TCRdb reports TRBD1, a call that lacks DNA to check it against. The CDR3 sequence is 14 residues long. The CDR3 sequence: CASSQGGAGAEQFF.

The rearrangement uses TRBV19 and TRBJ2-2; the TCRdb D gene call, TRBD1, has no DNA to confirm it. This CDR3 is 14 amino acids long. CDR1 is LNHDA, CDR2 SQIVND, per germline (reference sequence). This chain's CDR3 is CASTGTGGTPELFF. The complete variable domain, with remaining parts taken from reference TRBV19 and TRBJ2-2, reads DGGITQSPKYLFRKEGQNVTLSCEQNLNHDAMYWYRQDPGQGLRLIYYSQIVNDFQKGDIAEGYSVSREKKESFPLTVTSAQKNPTAFYLCASTGTGGTPELFFGEGSRLTVL.

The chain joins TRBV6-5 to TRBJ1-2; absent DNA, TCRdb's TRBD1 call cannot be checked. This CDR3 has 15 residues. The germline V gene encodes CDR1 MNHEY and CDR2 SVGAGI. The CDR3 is CASSGDRGQLHGYTF.

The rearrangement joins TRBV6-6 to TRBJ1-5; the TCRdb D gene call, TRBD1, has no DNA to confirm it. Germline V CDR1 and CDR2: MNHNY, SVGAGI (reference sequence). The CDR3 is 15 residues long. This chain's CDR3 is CASLLEGASNQPQHF.

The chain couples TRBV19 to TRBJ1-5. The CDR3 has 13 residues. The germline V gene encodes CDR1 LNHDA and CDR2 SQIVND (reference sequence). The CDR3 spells CATSAGGDQPQHF.

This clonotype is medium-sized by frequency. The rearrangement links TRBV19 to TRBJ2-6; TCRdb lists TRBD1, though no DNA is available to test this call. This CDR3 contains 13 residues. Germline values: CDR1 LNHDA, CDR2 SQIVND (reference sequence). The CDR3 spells CASQDRKANVLTF.

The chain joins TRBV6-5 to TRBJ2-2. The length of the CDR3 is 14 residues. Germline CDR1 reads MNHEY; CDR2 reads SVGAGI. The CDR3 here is CASSYPTETGELFF.

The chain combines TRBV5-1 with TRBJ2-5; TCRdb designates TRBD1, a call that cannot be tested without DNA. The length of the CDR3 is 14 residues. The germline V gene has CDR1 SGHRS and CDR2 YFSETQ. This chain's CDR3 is CASSSDRGQETQYF.

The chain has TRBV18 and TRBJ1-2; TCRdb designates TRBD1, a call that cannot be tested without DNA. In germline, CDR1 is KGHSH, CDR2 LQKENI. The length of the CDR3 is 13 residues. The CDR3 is CASSEQGADGYTF.

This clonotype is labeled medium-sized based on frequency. CDR3 sequence: CAWSMAWDTQYF. V and J are TRBV30 and TRBJ2-3. This CDR3 spans 12 amino acids. From germline, CDR1 is GTSNPN and CDR2 SVGIG (reference sequence).